The source of this TCR beta chain is a study of shared clonotypes between healthy human individuals. Naive CD8 cells lacked CD45RO and underwent positive selection for CCR7, leaving out terminally differentiated effector memory CD45RA+ cells. Produced via immunoSEQ multiplex PCR; TCRdb's table is partial and in-frame only. Here the sample spans about 2 million clones, just under 95% being singletons. The clonotype originates from a young man in good health. The sequenced material came from naive CD8+ T cells sorted from blood.

CDR3 coding DNA: TGTGCCAGCAGCTATGGCCCTCCGGGGGAGACCCAGTACTTC. Protein: CASSYGPPGETQYF. This rearrangement joins TRBV11-2 to TRBJ2-5, with a possible D match to TRBD2 (5 bases). Germline V lookup: CDR1 SGHAT, CDR2 FQNNGV. V gave up 4 bases and J gave up 5 bases, with 14 bases separating them. The CDR3 is made up of 14 amino acids.